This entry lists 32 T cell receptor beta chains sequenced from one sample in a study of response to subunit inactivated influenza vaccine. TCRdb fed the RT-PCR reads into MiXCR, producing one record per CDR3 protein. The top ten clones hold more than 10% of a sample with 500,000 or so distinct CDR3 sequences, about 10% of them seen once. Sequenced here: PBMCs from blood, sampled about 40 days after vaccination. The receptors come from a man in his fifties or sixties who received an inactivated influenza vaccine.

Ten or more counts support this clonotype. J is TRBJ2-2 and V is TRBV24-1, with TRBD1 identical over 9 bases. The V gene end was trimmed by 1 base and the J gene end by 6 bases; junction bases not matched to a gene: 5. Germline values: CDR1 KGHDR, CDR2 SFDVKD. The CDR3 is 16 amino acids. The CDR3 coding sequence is TGTGCCACCAGTGATTTATCACAGGGGGCCGCCGGGGAGCTGTTTTTT. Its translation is CATSDLSQGAAGELFF.

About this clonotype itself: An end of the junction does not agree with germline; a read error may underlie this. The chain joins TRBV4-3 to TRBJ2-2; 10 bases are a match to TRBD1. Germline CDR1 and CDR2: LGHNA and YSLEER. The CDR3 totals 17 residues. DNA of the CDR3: TGCGCCAGCAGCGAAGAACTAGGGACAGGGGTAACCGGGGAGCTGTTTTTT. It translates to CASSEELGTGVTGELFF.

CDR3 sequence (DNA): TGTGCCAGCAGCGAGTTAGCGGGAGTATCCTACAATGAGCAGTTCTTC. Its translation: CASSELAGVSYNEQFF. The J gene is TRBJ2-1, the V gene TRBV9, with TRBD2 identical over 9 bases. The germline V gene has CDR1 SGDLS and CDR2 YYNGEE. The CDR3 is 16 amino acids. The trim removed 3 bases at V and 1 base at J, leaving 5 bases unmatched.

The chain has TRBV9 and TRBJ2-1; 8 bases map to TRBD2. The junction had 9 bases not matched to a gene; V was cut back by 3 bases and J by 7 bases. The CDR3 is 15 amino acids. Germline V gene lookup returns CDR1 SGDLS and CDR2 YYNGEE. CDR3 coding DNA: TGTGCCAGCAGCGCCTCCGGGACTAGTGCGAATGAGCAGTTCTTC. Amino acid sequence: CASSASGTSANEQFF.

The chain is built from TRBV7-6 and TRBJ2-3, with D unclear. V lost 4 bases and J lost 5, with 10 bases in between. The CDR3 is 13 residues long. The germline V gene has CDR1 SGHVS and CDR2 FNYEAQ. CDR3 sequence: CASSSKMLDTQYF. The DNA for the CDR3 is TGTGCCAGCAGCTCCAAGATGTTAGATACGCAGTATTTT.

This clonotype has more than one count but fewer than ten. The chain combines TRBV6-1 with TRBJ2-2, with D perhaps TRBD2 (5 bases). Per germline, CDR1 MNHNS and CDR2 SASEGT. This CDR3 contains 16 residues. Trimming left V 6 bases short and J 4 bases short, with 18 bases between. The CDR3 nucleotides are TGTGCCAGCAGGACCAACCTACAGAGCGGCACCGGGGAGCTGTTTTTT. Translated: CASRTNLQSGTGELFF.

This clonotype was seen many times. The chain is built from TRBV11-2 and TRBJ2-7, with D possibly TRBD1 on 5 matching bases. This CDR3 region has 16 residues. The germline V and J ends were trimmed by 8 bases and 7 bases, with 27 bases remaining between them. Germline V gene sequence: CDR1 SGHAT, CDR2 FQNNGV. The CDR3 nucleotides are TGTGCCAGCCACAGCTTGCGGAGCAGGGTTCATGGAGAGCAGTACTTC. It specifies CASHSLRSRVHGEQYF.

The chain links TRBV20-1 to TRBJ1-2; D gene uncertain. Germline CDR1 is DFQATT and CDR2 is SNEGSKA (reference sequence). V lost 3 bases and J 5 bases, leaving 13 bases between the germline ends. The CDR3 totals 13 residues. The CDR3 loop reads CSARRPEEYGYTF. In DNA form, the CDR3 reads TGCAGTGCTAGGAGGCCGGAGGAGTATGGCTACACCTTC.

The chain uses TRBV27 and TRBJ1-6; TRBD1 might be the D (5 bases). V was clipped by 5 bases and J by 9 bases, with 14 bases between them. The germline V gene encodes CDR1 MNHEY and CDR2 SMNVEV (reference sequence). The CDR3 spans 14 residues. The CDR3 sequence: CASSQMTEFSPLHF. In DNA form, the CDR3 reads TGTGCCAGCAGTCAAATGACAGAGTTTTCACCCCTCCACTTT.

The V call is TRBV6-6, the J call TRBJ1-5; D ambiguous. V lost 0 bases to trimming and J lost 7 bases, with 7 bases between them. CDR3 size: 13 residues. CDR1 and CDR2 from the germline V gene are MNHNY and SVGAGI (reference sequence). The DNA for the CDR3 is TGTGCCAGCAGTTACTCGGGTCGCCAGCCCCAGCATTTT. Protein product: CASSYSGRQPQHF.

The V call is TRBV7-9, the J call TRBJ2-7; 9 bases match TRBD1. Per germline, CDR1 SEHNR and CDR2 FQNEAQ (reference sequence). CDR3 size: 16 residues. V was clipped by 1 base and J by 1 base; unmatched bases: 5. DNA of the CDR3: TGTGCCAGCAGCTTAGGGGGGACAGGGACATCCTACGAGCAGTACTTC. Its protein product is CASSLGGTGTSYEQYF.

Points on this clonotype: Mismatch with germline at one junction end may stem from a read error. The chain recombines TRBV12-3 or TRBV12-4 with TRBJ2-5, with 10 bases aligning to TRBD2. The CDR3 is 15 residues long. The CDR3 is CACSLRAGGQETQYF. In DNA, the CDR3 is TGTGCCTGCAGTTTGAGAGCGGGGGGGCAAGAGACCCAGTACTTC.

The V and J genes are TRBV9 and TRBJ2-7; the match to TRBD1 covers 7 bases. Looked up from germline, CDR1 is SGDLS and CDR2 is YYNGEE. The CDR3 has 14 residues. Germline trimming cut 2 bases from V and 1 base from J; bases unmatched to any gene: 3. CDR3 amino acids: CASSVQGVSYEQYF. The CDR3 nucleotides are TGTGCCAGCAGCGTCCAGGGGGTTTCCTACGAGCAGTACTTC.

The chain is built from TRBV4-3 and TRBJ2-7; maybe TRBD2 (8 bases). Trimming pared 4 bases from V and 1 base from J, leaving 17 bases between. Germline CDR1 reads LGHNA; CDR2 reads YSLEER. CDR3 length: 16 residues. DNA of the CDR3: TGCGCCAGCAGCCGCCCGGGAGGGACAGTGTCCTACGAGCAGTACTTC. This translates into CASSRPGGTVSYEQYF.

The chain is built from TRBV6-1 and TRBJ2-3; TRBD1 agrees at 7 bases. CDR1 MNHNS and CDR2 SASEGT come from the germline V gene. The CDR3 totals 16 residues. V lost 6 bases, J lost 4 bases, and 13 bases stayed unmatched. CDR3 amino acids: CASSRWTGVLPDTQYF. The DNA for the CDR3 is TGTGCCAGCAGCCGGTGGACAGGAGTCCTTCCAGATACGCAGTATTTT.

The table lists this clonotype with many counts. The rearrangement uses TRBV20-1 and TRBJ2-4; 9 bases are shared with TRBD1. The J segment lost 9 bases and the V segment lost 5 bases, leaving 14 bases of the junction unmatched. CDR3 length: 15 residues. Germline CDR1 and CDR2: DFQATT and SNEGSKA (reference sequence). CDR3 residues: CSAGTGTGTTSIQYF. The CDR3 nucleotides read TGCAGTGCTGGAACCGGGACAGGGACCACCTCCATTCAGTACTTC.

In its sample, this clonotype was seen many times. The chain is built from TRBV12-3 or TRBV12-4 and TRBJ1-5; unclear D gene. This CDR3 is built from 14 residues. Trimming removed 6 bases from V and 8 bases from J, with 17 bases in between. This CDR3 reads CASSVGLDGKPQHF. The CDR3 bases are TGTGCCAGCAGCGTAGGTCTCGATGGTAAGCCCCAGCATTTT.

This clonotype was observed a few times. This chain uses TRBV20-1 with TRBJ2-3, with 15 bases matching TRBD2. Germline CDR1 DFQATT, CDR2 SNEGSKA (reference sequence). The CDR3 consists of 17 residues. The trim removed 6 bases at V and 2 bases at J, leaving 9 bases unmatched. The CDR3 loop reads CSAPGLAGGTYTDTQYF. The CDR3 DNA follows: TGCAGTGCACCGGGACTAGCGGGGGGAACATACACAGATACGCAGTATTTT.

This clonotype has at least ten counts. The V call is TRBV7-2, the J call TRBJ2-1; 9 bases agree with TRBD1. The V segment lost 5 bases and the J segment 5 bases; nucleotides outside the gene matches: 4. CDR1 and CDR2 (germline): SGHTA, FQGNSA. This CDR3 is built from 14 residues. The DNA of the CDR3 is TGTGCCAGCAGCCACAGGACAGGGGACAATGAGCAGTTCTTC. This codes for CASSHRTGDNEQFF.

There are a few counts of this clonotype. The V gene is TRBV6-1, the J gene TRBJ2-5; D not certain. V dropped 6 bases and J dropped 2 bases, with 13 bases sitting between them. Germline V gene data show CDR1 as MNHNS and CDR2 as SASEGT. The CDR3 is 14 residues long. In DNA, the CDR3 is TGTGCCAGCAGGCGGACGCTCCGACAAGAGACCCAGTACTTC. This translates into CASRRTLRQETQYF.

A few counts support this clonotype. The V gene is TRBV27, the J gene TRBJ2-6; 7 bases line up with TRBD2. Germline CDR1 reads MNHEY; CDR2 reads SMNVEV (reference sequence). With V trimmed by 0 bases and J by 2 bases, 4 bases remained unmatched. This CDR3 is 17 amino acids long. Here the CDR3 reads CASSLSRAGAGANVLTF. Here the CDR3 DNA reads TGTGCCAGCAGTTTATCGAGGGCGGGGGCTGGGGCCAACGTCCTGACTTTC.

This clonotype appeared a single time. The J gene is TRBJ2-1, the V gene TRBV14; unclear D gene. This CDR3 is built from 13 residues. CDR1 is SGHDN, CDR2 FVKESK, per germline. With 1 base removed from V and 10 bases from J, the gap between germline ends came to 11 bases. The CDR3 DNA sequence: TGTGCCAGCAGCCAAGTTCCCAGTAACGAGCAGTTCTTC. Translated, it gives CASSQVPSNEQFF.

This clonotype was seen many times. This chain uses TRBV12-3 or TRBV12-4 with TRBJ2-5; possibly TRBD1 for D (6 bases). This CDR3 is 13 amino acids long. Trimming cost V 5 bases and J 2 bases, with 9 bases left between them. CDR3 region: CASSIGQQETQYF. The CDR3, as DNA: TGTGCCAGCAGTATCGGACAGCAAGAGACCCAGTACTTC.

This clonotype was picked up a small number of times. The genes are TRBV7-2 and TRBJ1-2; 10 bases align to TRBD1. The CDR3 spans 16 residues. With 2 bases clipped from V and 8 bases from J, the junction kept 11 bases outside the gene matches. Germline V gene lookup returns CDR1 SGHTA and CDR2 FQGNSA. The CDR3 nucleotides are TGTGCCAGCAGCTTAAGGGACAGGGGACGCCAAATGGGCTACACCTTC. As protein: CASSLRDRGRQMGYTF. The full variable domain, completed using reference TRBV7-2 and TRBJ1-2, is GAGVSQSPSNKVTEKGKDVELRCDPISGHTALYWYRQSLGQGLEFLIYFQGNSAPDKSGLPSDRFSAERTGGSVSTLTIQRTQQEDSAVYLCASSLRDRGRQMGYTFGSGTRLTVV.

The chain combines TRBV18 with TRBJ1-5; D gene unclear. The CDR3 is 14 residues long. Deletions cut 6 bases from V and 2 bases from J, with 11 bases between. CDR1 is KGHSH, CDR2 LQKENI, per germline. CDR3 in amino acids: CASSPTAGNQPQHF. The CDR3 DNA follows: TGTGCCAGCTCGCCGACTGCGGGCAATCAGCCCCAGCATTTT.

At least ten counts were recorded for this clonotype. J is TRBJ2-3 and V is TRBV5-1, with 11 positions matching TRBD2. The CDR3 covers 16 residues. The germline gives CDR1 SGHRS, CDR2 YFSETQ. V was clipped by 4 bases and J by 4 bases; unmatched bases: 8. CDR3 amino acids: CASSAGTSGRADTQYF. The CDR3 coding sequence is TGCGCCAGCAGCGCCGGGACTAGCGGTCGAGCAGATACGCAGTATTTT.

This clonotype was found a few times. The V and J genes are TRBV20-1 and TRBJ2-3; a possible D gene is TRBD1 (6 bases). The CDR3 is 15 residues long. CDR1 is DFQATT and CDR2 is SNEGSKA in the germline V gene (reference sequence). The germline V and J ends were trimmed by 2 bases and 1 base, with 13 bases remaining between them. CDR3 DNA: TGCAGTGCTAGATACACAGGGTGGGGCACAGATACGCAGTATTTT. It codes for CSARYTGWGTDTQYF.

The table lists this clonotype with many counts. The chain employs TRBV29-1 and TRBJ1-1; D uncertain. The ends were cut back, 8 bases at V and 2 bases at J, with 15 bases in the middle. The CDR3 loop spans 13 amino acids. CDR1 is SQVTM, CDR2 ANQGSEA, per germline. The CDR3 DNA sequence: TGCAGCCTTCGAAAGTCCCTCAACACTGAAGCTTTCTTT. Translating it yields CSLRKSLNTEAFF.

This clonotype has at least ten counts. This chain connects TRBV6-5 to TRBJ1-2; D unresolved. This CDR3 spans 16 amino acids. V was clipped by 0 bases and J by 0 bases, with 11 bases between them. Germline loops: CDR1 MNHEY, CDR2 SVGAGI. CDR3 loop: CASSYSFRQANYGYTF. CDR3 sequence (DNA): TGTGCCAGCAGTTACTCGTTCCGGCAAGCTAACTATGGCTACACCTTC.

Written as DNA, the CDR3 is TGTGCCAGCAGTTTCTTCGTCCAGAACGAAGGCGAGCAGTACTTC. This gives the protein CASSFFVQNEGEQYF. The gene calls are TRBV12-3 or TRBV12-4 and TRBJ2-7; the D is unclear. The CDR3 covers 15 residues. V shed 3 bases and J shed 6 bases, with 18 bases lying between them.

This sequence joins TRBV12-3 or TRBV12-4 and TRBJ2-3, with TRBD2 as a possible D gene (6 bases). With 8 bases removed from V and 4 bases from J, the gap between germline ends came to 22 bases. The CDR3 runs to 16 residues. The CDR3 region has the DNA TGTGCCAGCGCCGTCGAAAGCGGGTCGGTGGCAGATACGCAGTATTTT. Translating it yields CASAVESGSVADTQYF.

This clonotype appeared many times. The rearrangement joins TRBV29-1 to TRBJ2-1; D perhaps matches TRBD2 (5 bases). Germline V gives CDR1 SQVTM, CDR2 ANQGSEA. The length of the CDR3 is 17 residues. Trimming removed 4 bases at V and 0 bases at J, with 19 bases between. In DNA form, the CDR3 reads TGCAGCGTTGCGGGTAGCGCTAAAGTCAGCTCCTACAATGAGCAGTTCTTC. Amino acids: CSVAGSAKVSSYNEQFF.